These 30 T cell receptor beta chains were all obtained from the same sample, sequenced in a study of blood T cell repertoires in COVID-19. The table came from immunoSEQ multiplex PCR; TCRdb's copy has only in-frame clones and leaves some out. Found here are approximately 160,000 clones, approximately 81% of them singletons; the top ten hold nearly 8%. The sequencing input was PBMCs or T cells enriched from blood (not recorded which). The receptors shown here come from a woman aged 45 to 65 who had recovered from COVID-19.

The V call is TRBV28, the J call TRBJ1-5; D gene unclear. Trimming removed 7 bases from V and 7 bases from J, with 20 bases in between. The germline gives CDR1 MDHEN, CDR2 SYDVKM. The CDR3 extends over 15 amino acids. This chain's CDR3 is CASKPLGRSQQPQHF. In DNA form, the CDR3 reads TGTGCCAGCAAACCTCTAGGGAGGTCCCAACAGCCCCAGCATTTT. Full variable domain (rest looked up from reference TRBV28 and TRBJ1-5): DVKVTQSSRYLVKRTGEKVFLECVQDMDHENMFWYRQDPGLGLRLIYFSYDVKMKEKGDIPEGYSVSREKKERFSLILESASTNQTSMYLCASKPLGRSQQPQHFGDGTRLSIL.

The rearrangement links TRBV7-3 to TRBJ2-1; D may be TRBD2 (6 bases). There are 15 residues in the CDR3. From germline, CDR1 is SGHTA and CDR2 FQGTGA. V lost 0 bases, J lost 4 bases, and 10 bases lay in between. CDR3 residues: CASSLTAGWYNEQFF. In DNA form, the CDR3 reads TGTGCCAGCAGCTTAACGGCGGGATGGTACAATGAGCAGTTCTTC.

The chain combines TRBV11-1 with TRBJ2-7, with a possible D match to TRBD2 (6 bases). V dropped 2 bases and J dropped 2 bases, with 13 bases sitting between them. Per germline, CDR1 SGHAT and CDR2 FQDESV (reference sequence). This CDR3 region has 15 residues. The CDR3 bases are TGTGCCAGCAGCTTACTAGACGGAGGGACCTACGAGCAGTACTTC. Residues: CASSLLDGGTYEQYF. Full variable domain (remainder filled in from reference TRBV11-1 and TRBJ2-7): EAEVAQSPRYKITEKSQAVAFWCDPISGHATLYWYRQILGQGPELLVQFQDESVVDDSQLPKDRFSAERLKGVDSTLKIQPAELGDSAMYLCASSLLDGGTYEQYFGPGTRLTVT.

DNA for the CDR3: TGTGCCAGCAGTTTACCAGGGCGCCGGAACACTGAAGCTTTCTTT. This sequence encodes CASSLPGRRNTEAFF. The genes are TRBV28 and TRBJ1-1; possible D gene TRBD1, 5 bases. There are 15 residues in the CDR3. Germline values: CDR1 MDHEN, CDR2 SYDVKM. Trimming cost V 2 bases and J 1 base, with 11 bases left between them.

The V and J genes are TRBV7-2 and TRBJ1-1, with unresolved D. Trimming removed 3 bases at V and 1 base at J, with 6 bases between. Germline CDR1 reads SGHTA; CDR2 reads FQGNSA. CDR3 length: 13 residues. This CDR3 reads CASSFTGNTEAFF. Here the CDR3 DNA reads TGTGCCAGCAGCTTCACCGGGAACACTGAAGCTTTCTTT.

The rearrangement links TRBV13 to TRBJ2-7; no clear D gene. Germline V lookup: CDR1 PRHDT, CDR2 FYEKMQ (reference sequence). Between the trimmed V and J ends, which lost 1 base and 0 bases, there was a span of 4 bases. The CDR3 sequence is 13 residues long. The CDR3 DNA sequence: TGTGCCAGCAGCTTAGCTCCCTCCTACGAGCAGTACTTC. Translation gives CASSLAPSYEQYF.

This clone appeared a single time. This sequence joins TRBV7-2 and TRBJ2-3, with D possibly matching TRBD1 (8 bases). Trimming took off 7 bases at V and 4 bases at J, with 18 bases between the two ends. From germline, CDR1 is SGHTA and CDR2 FQGNSA. The CDR3 has 15 residues. This CDR3 is CASTQGGTASDTQYF. The CDR3, as DNA: TGTGCCAGCACACAGGGGGGGACAGCCTCAGATACGCAGTATTTT.

The genes are TRBV5-8 and TRBJ2-7; D perhaps matches TRBD1 (5 bases). V was pared by 4 bases and J by 2 bases, with 10 bases between. The CDR3 extends over 13 amino acids. The germline CDR1 and CDR2 sequences are SGHTS and YDEGEE. CDR3 loop: CASSRGQPYEQYF. As DNA, the CDR3 is TGTGCCAGCAGCAGGGGTCAACCCTACGAGCAGTACTTC.

There are many counts of this clone. The chain carries TRBV12-3 or TRBV12-4 and TRBJ1-2; D may be TRBD1 (6 bases). Trimming removed 6 bases at V and 9 bases at J, with 14 bases between. The CDR3 totals 12 residues. The CDR3 sequence is CASRPGAGSYTF. In DNA form, the CDR3 reads TGTGCCAGCAGACCAGGGGCAGGTAGCTACACCTTC.

The gene calls are TRBV25-1 and TRBJ2-3; no reliable D call. This CDR3 has 16 amino acids. CDR1 MGHDK and CDR2 SYGVNS come from the germline V gene. Trimming cost V 3 bases and J 0 bases, with 13 bases left between them. The CDR3 spells CASSETEAPSTDTQYF. CDR3 bases: TGTGCCAGCAGTGAGACCGAGGCACCGAGCACAGATACGCAGTATTTT. The full variable domain, rest sourced from reference TRBV25-1 and TRBJ2-3, is EADIYQTPRYLVIGTGKKITLECSQTMGHDKMYWYQQDPGMELHLIHYSYGVNSTEKGDLSSESTVSRIRTEHFPLTLESARPSHTSQYLCASSETEAPSTDTQYFGPGTRLTVL.

This sequence joins TRBV19 and TRBJ1-6, with 10 bases fitting TRBD1. Germline V gene lookup returns CDR1 LNHDA and CDR2 SQIVND (reference sequence). V dropped 6 bases and J dropped 8; count of bases not matched to a gene: 13. The CDR3 has 17 amino acids. The CDR3 bases are TGTGCCAGTAGATCGGGTCGACAGGGGGCAGAGGATTCACCCCTCCACTTT. The encoded protein is CASRSGRQGAEDSPLHF.

J is TRBJ2-1 and V is TRBV7-2, with TRBD1 matching 7 bases. There are 14 residues in the CDR3. V lost 2 bases and J lost 9; bases outside the gene matches: 7. Germline CDR1 SGHTA, CDR2 FQGNSA. The CDR3 DNA follows: TGTGCCAGCAGCTTATGGGGCGACAGGGCTGAGCAGTTCTTC. This codes for CASSLWGDRAEQFF. Together with reference TRBV7-2 and TRBJ2-1, the CDR3 gives the full variable domain: GAGVSQSPSNKVTEKGKDVELRCDPISGHTALYWYRQSLGQGLEFLIYFQGNSAPDKSGLPSDRFSAERTGGSVSTLTIQRTQQEDSAVYLCASSLWGDRAEQFFGPGTRLTVL.

There are a few counts of this clone. The chain recombines TRBV6-1 with TRBJ1-1; maybe TRBD1 (5 bases). The CDR3 has 15 residues. Germline lookup yields CDR1 MNHNS and CDR2 SASEGT. With 3 bases removed from V and 0 bases from J, the gap between germline ends came to 11 bases. In DNA, the CDR3 is TGTGCCAGCAGTGATTCGACAGTTATGAACACTGAAGCTTTCTTT. Amino acids: CASSDSTVMNTEAFF.

The chain is built from TRBV5-1 and TRBJ2-7, with D perhaps TRBD2 (5 bases). Germline CDR1 reads SGHRS; CDR2 reads YFSETQ. Trimming shortened V by 3 bases and J by 1 base, and 8 bases separated the two germline ends. This CDR3 comprises 13 residues. The CDR3 is CASSYEGSYEQYF. The CDR3 DNA reads TGCGCCAGCAGCTACGAGGGTTCCTACGAGCAGTACTTC.

The CDR3 DNA reads as TGTGCCATCAGTGCAGGGGTTTTGAACACTGAAGCTTTCTTT. Translated, it gives CAISAGVLNTEAFF. The V gene is TRBV10-3, the J gene TRBJ1-1, with D possibly matching TRBD1 (6 bases). The germline gives CDR1 ENHRY, CDR2 SYGVKD. The CDR3 is made up of 14 amino acids. Trimming left V 4 bases short and J 0 bases short, with 9 bases between.

The gene calls are TRBV10-3 and TRBJ1-6; possible D gene TRBD1, 5 bases. The V and J ends lost 10 bases and 7 bases respectively, with 14 bases between them. CDR1 is ENHRY, CDR2 SYGVKD, per germline. This CDR3 is 13 amino acids long. DNA of the CDR3: TGTGCCACCATCGCGGAGGGGAATTCACCCCTCCACTTT. Translation gives CATIAEGNSPLHF.

This CDR3 reads CASSVEGLAGANEQFF. Here the CDR3 DNA reads TGTGCCAGCAGCGTGGAGGGACTAGCGGGAGCAAATGAGCAGTTCTTC. The V call is TRBV9, the J call TRBJ2-1; 14 bases are shared with TRBD2. With 2 bases clipped from V and 7 bases from J, the junction kept 5 bases outside the gene matches. The CDR3 loop spans 16 amino acids. Germline assignment: CDR1 SGDLS and CDR2 YYNGEE.

CDR3 nucleotides: TGTGCCAGCTCACCATTGCGGGGTGGGACTGAAGCTTTCTTT. Its translation: CASSPLRGGTEAFF. J is TRBJ1-1 and V is TRBV18; no clear D. V lost 2 bases, J lost 5 bases, and 12 bases lay in between. Germline CDR1 is KGHSH and CDR2 is LQKENI. This CDR3 spans 14 amino acids.

V usage is TRBV28 and J usage is TRBJ2-1; the match to TRBD1 covers 9 bases. Trimming removed 5 bases from V and 3 bases from J; junction bases left unmatched: 8. This CDR3 contains 16 residues. From germline, CDR1 is MDHEN and CDR2 SYDVKM. The CDR3 loop reads CASSAPSGQGYNEQFF. DNA for the CDR3: TGTGCCAGCAGTGCCCCATCGGGACAGGGCTACAATGAGCAGTTCTTC.

The chain uses TRBV7-8 and TRBJ2-7, with D unresolved. The V end lost 5 bases, the J end lost 4 bases, and 12 bases lay between the germline ends. Germline values: CDR1 SGHVS, CDR2 FQNEAQ. The CDR3 extends over 13 amino acids. The CDR3 sequence is CASSPRELYEQYF. The CDR3 bases are TGTGCCAGCAGCCCTCGCGAGTTGTACGAGCAGTACTTC. The full variable domain, with the rest looked up from reference TRBV7-8 and TRBJ2-7, is GAGVSQSPRYKVAKRGQDVALRCDPISGHVSLFWYQQALGQGPEFLTYFQNEAQLDKSGLPSDRFFAERPEGSVSTLKIQRTQQEDSAVYLCASSPRELYEQYFGPGTRLTVT.

This clone has more than one count but fewer than ten. V usage is TRBV7-2 and J usage is TRBJ1-6, with 7 bases fitting TRBD1. The CDR3 is 15 amino acids. Germline CDR1 SGHTA, CDR2 FQGNSA. J lost 7 bases, V lost 0 bases, and 3 bases had no gene match. CDR3 residues: CASSLAQGRNSPLHF. The CDR3 region has the DNA TGTGCCAGCAGCTTAGCACAGGGGAGAAATTCACCCCTCCACTTT.

The chain carries TRBV3-1 (or the pseudogene TRBV3-2) and TRBJ1-2, with D unclear. Deletions cut 1 base from V and 4 bases from J, with 10 bases between. Germline CDR1 is LGHDT and CDR2 is YNNKEL (reference sequence). This CDR3 comprises 14 residues. The CDR3 sequence is CASSQGSGVYGYTF. CDR3 nucleotides: TGTGCCAGCAGCCAAGGGTCCGGAGTCTATGGCTACACCTTC.

The chain recombines TRBV5-1 with TRBJ2-7; D not resolved. The CDR3 totals 15 residues. The germline V and J ends were trimmed by 2 bases and 1 base, with 13 bases remaining between them. The V gene's germline CDR1 is SGHRS and CDR2 YFSETQ. The CDR3 sequence is CASSFAPGYSYEQYF. The CDR3 DNA sequence: TGCGCCAGCAGCTTCGCTCCCGGGTATTCCTACGAGCAGTACTTC.

The gene calls are TRBV7-2 and TRBJ1-2; 9 bases fit TRBD1. The CDR3 runs 15 residues. Germline loops: CDR1 SGHTA, CDR2 FQGNSA. V was pared by 3 bases and J by 4 bases, with 6 bases of the junction left unmatched. The CDR3 DNA follows: TGTGCCAGCAGCTTGGGACAGGGATATGGCTATGGCTACACCTTC. Translated, it gives CASSLGQGYGYGYTF.

This chain uses TRBV7-9 with TRBJ2-5; perhaps TRBD2 as D (6 bases). The germline V and J ends were trimmed by 1 base and 5 bases, with 14 bases remaining between them. The CDR3 covers 15 residues. CDR1 is SEHNR and CDR2 is FQNEAQ in the germline V gene (reference sequence). CDR3 sequence: CASSLEAGRTETQYF. For the CDR3, the DNA is TGTGCCAGCAGCTTAGAGGCGGGGAGGACGGAGACCCAGTACTTC.

The chain combines TRBV27 with TRBJ1-1; the D gene is possibly TRBD1 (5 bases). CDR3 length equals 13 residues. The germline CDR1 and CDR2 sequences are MNHEY and SMNVEV (reference sequence). V was cut by 8 bases and J by 8 bases, with 18 bases left in between. The CDR3 protein is CASGHNGGIEAFF. CDR3 DNA sequence: TGTGCCAGCGGACACAACGGGGGAATAGAAGCTTTCTTT.

J is TRBJ1-2 and V is TRBV18; D may be TRBD1 (5 bases). The germline CDR1 and CDR2 sequences are KGHSH and LQKENI. The CDR3 runs 13 residues. The V gene lost 2 bases and the J gene lost 4 bases, with 8 bases spanning the gap. CDR3 loop: CASSPGGGYGYTF. CDR3 nucleotides: TGTGCCAGCTCACCAGGGGGGGGCTATGGCTACACCTTC.

There are a few counts of this clone. The gene calls are TRBV19 and TRBJ2-3, with 11 bases lining up with TRBD2. V was pared by 5 bases and J by 5 bases, with 9 bases of the junction left unmatched. The germline V gene encodes CDR1 LNHDA and CDR2 SQIVND (reference sequence). The CDR3 has 16 residues. The CDR3: CASSHPLAGGGDTQYF. As DNA, the CDR3 is TGTGCCAGTAGTCACCCCCTAGCGGGAGGAGGAGATACGCAGTATTTT.

The chain couples TRBV6-2 or TRBV6-3 to TRBJ1-6; D uncertain. V lost 5 bases and J lost 1, with 15 bases in between. Germline values: CDR1 MNHEY, CDR2 SVGEGT. This CDR3 region has 17 residues. The CDR3 is CASSATRGMSYNSPLHF. CDR3 coding DNA: TGTGCCAGCAGTGCGACACGAGGGATGTCCTATAATTCACCCCTCCACTTT.

V usage is TRBV4-3 and J usage is TRBJ2-1, with 7 bases aligning to TRBD1. This CDR3 is 15 amino acids long. The germline V gene has CDR1 LGHNA and CDR2 YSLEER. J lost 6 bases, V lost 4 bases, and 9 bases had no gene match. This CDR3 is CASSREGGGGNEQFF. The CDR3 DNA sequence: TGCGCCAGCAGCCGAGAAGGGGGCGGTGGCAATGAGCAGTTCTTC.